These 21 T cell receptor beta chains came from one sample sequenced in a study of spatial heterogeneity in lung cancer. Time point in this sample: sample taken at primary tumor resection. The authors sequenced whole RNA from tumor, nontumor lung or frozen PBMC without sorting. TCRdb itself ran the 5' RACE reads through MiXCR, one entry per CDR3 protein. The sample holds 85,000 to 100,000 distinct CDR3 sequences, approximately 12% seen once. The source material was PBMCs, sampled at surgery. The origin of the receptors is a male donor with early-stage non-small cell lung cancer.

V is TRBV6-6 and J is TRBJ1-5; TRBD1 is a possible D gene (5 bases). The CDR3 spans 13 residues. Trimming stripped 4 bases from V and 4 bases from J, with 8 bases between. Per the germline V gene, CDR1 is MNHNY and CDR2 is SVGAGI (reference sequence). The CDR3 DNA is TGTGCCAGCAGTTGGGGGGGGAATCAGCCCCAGCATTTT. Its translation is CASSWGGNQPQHF.

J is TRBJ1-2 and V is TRBV11-2, with TRBD1 matching 9 bases. Germline values: CDR1 SGHAT, CDR2 FQNNGV. The CDR3 spans 15 residues. V lost 3 bases and J lost 6; bases outside the gene matches: 8. The CDR3 reads CASSFKWTGVDGYTF. CDR3 sequence (DNA): TGTGCCAGCAGCTTTAAGTGGACAGGGGTTGATGGCTACACCTTC.

This chain joins TRBV28 and TRBJ1-2; D is ambiguous. Trimming left V 2 bases short and J 8 bases short, with 12 bases between. This CDR3 comprises 13 residues. The V gene's germline CDR1 is MDHEN and CDR2 SYDVKM. CDR3 coding DNA: TGTGCCAGCAGTTTACCAGTCGCTTCGGGCTACACCTTC. This codes for CASSLPVASGYTF.

The gene calls are TRBV13 and TRBJ2-3; 9 bases are a match to TRBD2. This CDR3 comprises 16 residues. In germline, CDR1 is PRHDT, CDR2 FYEKMQ (reference sequence). V lost 5 bases, J lost 2 bases, and 8 bases stayed unmatched. The CDR3 coding sequence is TGTGCCAGCAGCCCTCGCCTAGCGGGGTTCACAGATACGCAGTATTTT. Protein: CASSPRLAGFTDTQYF.

This clonotype has at least ten counts. This CDR3 is CASSPGQGDNQPQHF. CDR3 sequence (DNA): TGTGCCAGCAGCCCTGGACAGGGCGACAATCAGCCCCAGCATTTT. The chain has TRBV4-2 and TRBJ1-5, with TRBD1 matching over 8 bases. The CDR3 is made up of 15 amino acids. Germline V gene sequence: CDR1 LGHNA, CDR2 YNFKEQ. Unmatched junction bases numbered 5, after V lost 4 bases and J lost 3 bases.

CDR3 sequence (DNA): TGCAGTGCTAGAGATCACGCCAATCAGCCCCAGCATTTT. It is translated as CSARDHANQPQHF. The V call is TRBV20-1, the J call TRBJ1-5, with D hard to call. The CDR3 covers 13 residues. V lost 0 bases and J lost 3, with 6 bases in between. Germline V CDR1 and CDR2: DFQATT, SNEGSKA (reference sequence).

Only a few counts were recorded for this clonotype. The CDR3: CASRARALAKNIQYF. CDR3 DNA: TGTGCCAGCAGAGCAAGAGCCCTAGCCAAAAACATTCAGTACTTC. The V gene is TRBV6-5, the J gene TRBJ2-4, with D uncertain. This CDR3 region has 15 residues. Germline V gene lookup returns CDR1 MNHEY and CDR2 SVGAGI. Trimming took 6 bases from V and 0 from J, leaving 12 bases between them.

The chain is built from TRBV24-1 and TRBJ2-2, with TRBD1 as a possible D gene (5 bases). The CDR3 consists of 16 residues. The germline V and J ends were trimmed by 5 bases and 0 bases, with 12 bases remaining between them. Germline CDR1 is KGHDR and CDR2 is SFDVKD. The CDR3 sequence: CATSAHRQSNTGELFF. In nucleotides, the CDR3 is TGTGCCACCAGTGCCCACCGACAGTCGAACACCGGGGAGCTGTTTTTT.

A few counts support this clonotype. Here the CDR3 DNA reads TGCGCCAGCAGCCAACCGGGACAAGTCTACGAGCAGTACTTC. Translated: CASSQPGQVYEQYF. This chain links TRBV4-1 with TRBJ2-7, with D perhaps matching TRBD1 (6 bases). The CDR3 is 14 amino acids. In germline, CDR1 is MGHRA, CDR2 YSYEKL. V lost 2 bases to trimming and J lost 3 bases, with 11 bases between them.

The rearrangement uses TRBV2 and TRBJ2-5; TRBD2 aligns across 16 bases. Losses at the gene ends were 6 bases for V and 4 bases for J; bases not matched to a gene: 5. The germline V gene encodes CDR1 SNHLY and CDR2 FYNNEI. This CDR3 region has 16 residues. This CDR3 reads CASRGTSGRAGETQYF. As DNA, the CDR3 is TGTGCCAGCAGGGGGACTAGCGGGAGGGCCGGAGAGACCCAGTACTTC.

The gene calls are TRBV9 and TRBJ1-4; 9 nucleotides align to TRBD1. Germline CDR1 is SGDLS and CDR2 is YYNGEE. V trimming: 5 bases; J trimming: 7 bases; junction bases outside the gene matches: 9. This CDR3 is built from 15 residues. CDR3 protein: CASSGSGTGREKLFF. CDR3 nucleotide sequence: TGTGCCAGCAGTGGGAGCGGGACAGGGCGTGAAAAACTGTTTTTT.

This clonotype was detected only a few times. J is TRBJ2-1 and V is TRBV5-1; 9 nucleotides agree with TRBD2. Germline trimming cut 7 bases from V and 2 bases from J; bases unmatched to any gene: 10. CDR1 and CDR2 from the germline V gene are SGHRS and YFSETQ. The CDR3 extends over 16 amino acids. The chain's CDR3 is CASSSGPSGTYNEQFF. The CDR3 DNA sequence: TGCGCCAGCTCATCCGGGCCTAGCGGGACCTACAATGAGCAGTTCTTC.

This clonotype was seen repeatedly, ten times or more. The CDR3 DNA sequence: TGTGCCACCAGCAGAGATTCGGGTGCGACCCCTGATACGCAGTATTTT. It yields the protein CATSRDSGATPDTQYF. This chain uses TRBV15 with TRBJ2-3; D gene unclear. Trimming removed 0 bases at V and 6 bases at J, with 16 bases between. This CDR3 is built from 16 residues. CDR1 and CDR2 from the germline V gene are LNHNV and YYDKDF (reference sequence). Full variable domain (rest looked up from reference TRBV15 and TRBJ2-3): DAMVIQNPRYQVTQFGKPVTLSCSQTLNHNVMYWYQQKSSQAPKLLFHYYDKDFNNEADTPDNFQSRRPNTSFCFLDIRSPGLGDTAMYLCATSRDSGATPDTQYFGPGTRLTVL.

To note about this clonotype: The junction shows a germline mismatch at one end, possibly a read error. The rearrangement links TRBV12-3 or TRBV12-4 to TRBJ1-6; D unclear. The CDR3 length is 13 residues. The CDR3 loop is CASSIAANSPLHF. The CDR3 DNA sequence: TGTGCCAGCAGTATAGCAGCGAATTCACCCCTCCACTTT.

The sample holds a few counts of this clonotype. The chain couples TRBV11-2 to TRBJ2-1, with 10 bases identical to TRBD2. The CDR3 extends over 15 amino acids. Germline assignment: CDR1 SGHAT and CDR2 FQNNGV. The V segment lost 3 bases and the J segment 4 bases; nucleotides outside the gene matches: 3. This CDR3 reads CASSFRTSGYNEQFF. The DNA of the CDR3 is TGTGCCAGCAGCTTTCGGACTAGCGGTTACAATGAGCAGTTCTTC.

This clonotype has just a few counts. The genes are TRBV6-1 and TRBJ1-1; weak D call: TRBD1 (6 bases). The CDR3 is 15 amino acids. V lost 6 bases to trimming and J lost 4 bases, with 18 bases between them. Germline lookup yields CDR1 MNHNS and CDR2 SASEGT. The CDR3 protein is CASRQRPGVSTEAFF. CDR3 in DNA: TGTGCCAGCAGACAAAGGCCAGGGGTGAGCACTGAAGCTTTCTTT.

The table lists this clonotype with a few counts. The chain employs TRBV28 and TRBJ2-7; D is unresolved. CDR1 and CDR2 (germline): MDHEN, SYDVKM. V was trimmed by 7 bases and J by 3 bases, leaving 13 bases between them. The CDR3 has 13 amino acids. For the CDR3, the DNA is TGTGCCAGCACCGAGTCCGACATCTACGAGCAGTACTTC. Its protein product is CASTESDIYEQYF. The variable domain in full, completed from reference TRBV28 and TRBJ2-7, reads DVKVTQSSRYLVKRTGEKVFLECVQDMDHENMFWYRQDPGLGLRLIYFSYDVKMKEKGDIPEGYSVSREKKERFSLILESASTNQTSMYLCASTESDIYEQYFGPGTRLTVT.

This clonotype was recorded many times. This chain joins TRBV2 and TRBJ1-6; D might be TRBD1 (6 bases). CDR1 is SNHLY and CDR2 is FYNNEI in the germline V gene. The V end was cut by 3 bases, the J end by 7 bases, with 13 bases between. The CDR3 is 15 residues long. CDR3 DNA: TGTGCCAGCAGTGAGAGCAGGGGTGGAAATTCACCCCTCCACTTT. Amino acids: CASSESRGGNSPLHF. Drawing the rest from reference TRBV2 and TRBJ1-6, the complete variable domain is EPEVTQTPSHQVTQMGQEVILRCVPISNHLYFYWYRQILGQKVEFLVSFYNNEISEKSEIFDDQFSVERPDGSNFTLKIRSTKLEDSAMYFCASSESRGGNSPLHFGNGTRLTVT.

This clonotype was observed many times. V is TRBV7-2 and J is TRBJ2-5; D unresolved. The CDR3 has 13 amino acids. With 5 bases removed from V and 7 bases from J, the gap between germline ends came to 14 bases. Germline loops: CDR1 SGHTA, CDR2 FQGNSA. The CDR3 nucleotides read TGTGCCAGCAGCACCGACCCGAAGGGGACCCAGTACTTC. Amino acids: CASSTDPKGTQYF.

V usage is TRBV6-1 and J usage is TRBJ2-2; weak D call: TRBD1 (6 bases). The CDR3 runs to 17 residues. Germline assignment: CDR1 MNHNS and CDR2 SASEGT. Trimming took off 6 bases at V and 2 bases at J, with 19 bases between the two ends. The CDR3 sequence: CASSAHPVTGNTGELFF. The CDR3 DNA follows: TGTGCCAGCAGCGCCCATCCTGTGACAGGAAACACCGGGGAGCTGTTTTTT.

About this clonotype: A much larger clone is a single base away; this may be a read error. The chain recombines TRBV24-1 with TRBJ2-7; TRBD1 aligns across 10 bases. Germline CDR1 and CDR2: KGHDR and SFDVKD. V shed 4 bases, J shed 5 bases, and the junction held 7 bases outside the gene matches. The CDR3 has 15 residues. The CDR3 sequence is CATSDPGQGSHEQYF. In DNA form, the CDR3 reads TGTGCCACCAGTGACCCGGGACAGGGGTCCCACGAGCAGTACTTC.